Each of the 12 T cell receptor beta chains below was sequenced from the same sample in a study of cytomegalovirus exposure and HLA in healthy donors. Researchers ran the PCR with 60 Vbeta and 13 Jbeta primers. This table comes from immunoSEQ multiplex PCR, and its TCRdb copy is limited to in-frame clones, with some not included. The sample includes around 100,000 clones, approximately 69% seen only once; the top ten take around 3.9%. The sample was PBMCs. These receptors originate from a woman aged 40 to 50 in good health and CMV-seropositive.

The DNA for the CDR3 is TGTGCCAGCAGCCAGAGGATTATGGGCTCTGGGGCCAACGTCCTGACTTTC. It is translated as CASSQRIMGSGANVLTF. The gene calls are TRBV7-6 and TRBJ2-6; D unclear. The CDR3 has 17 amino acids. Germline CDR1 and CDR2: SGHVS and FNYEAQ. The V and J ends lost 5 bases and 0 bases respectively, with 14 bases between them.

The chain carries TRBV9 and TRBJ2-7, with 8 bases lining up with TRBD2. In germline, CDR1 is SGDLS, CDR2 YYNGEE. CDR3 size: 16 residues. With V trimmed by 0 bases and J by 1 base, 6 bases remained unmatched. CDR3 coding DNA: TGTGCCAGCAGCGTAGGCCTAGCGGGCCTATCCTACGAGCAGTACTTC. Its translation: CASSVGLAGLSYEQYF.

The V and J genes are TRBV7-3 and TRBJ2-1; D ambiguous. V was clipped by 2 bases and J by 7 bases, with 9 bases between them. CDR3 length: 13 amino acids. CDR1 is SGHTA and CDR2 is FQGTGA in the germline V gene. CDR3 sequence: CASSLVPSNEQFF. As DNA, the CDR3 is TGTGCCAGCAGCTTAGTTCCTAGTAATGAGCAGTTCTTC. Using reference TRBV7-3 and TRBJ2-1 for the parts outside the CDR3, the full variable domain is GAGVSQTPSNKVTEKGKYVELRCDPISGHTALYWYRQSLGQGPEFLIYFQGTGAADDSGLPNDRFFAVRPEGSVSTLKIQRTERGDSAVYLCASSLVPSNEQFFGPGTRLTVL.

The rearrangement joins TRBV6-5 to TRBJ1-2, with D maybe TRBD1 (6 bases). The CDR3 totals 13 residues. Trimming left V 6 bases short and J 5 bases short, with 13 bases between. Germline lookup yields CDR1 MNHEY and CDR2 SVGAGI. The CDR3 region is CASSQRQEYGYTF. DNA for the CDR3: TGTGCCAGCAGCCAAAGACAGGAATATGGCTACACCTTC.

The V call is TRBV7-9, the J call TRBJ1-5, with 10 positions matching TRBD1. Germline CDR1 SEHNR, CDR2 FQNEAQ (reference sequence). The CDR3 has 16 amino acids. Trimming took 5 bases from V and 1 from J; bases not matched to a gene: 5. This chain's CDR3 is CASSPGQGGSNQPQHF. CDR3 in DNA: TGTGCCAGCAGCCCAGGACAGGGGGGAAGCAATCAGCCCCAGCATTTT.

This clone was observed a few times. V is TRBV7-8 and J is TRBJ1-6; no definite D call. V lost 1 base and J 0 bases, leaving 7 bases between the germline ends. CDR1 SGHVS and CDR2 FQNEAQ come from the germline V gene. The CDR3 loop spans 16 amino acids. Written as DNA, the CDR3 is TGTGCCAGCAGCTTAGTTGGGAGCTCCTATAATTCACCCCTCCACTTT. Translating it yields CASSLVGSSYNSPLHF.

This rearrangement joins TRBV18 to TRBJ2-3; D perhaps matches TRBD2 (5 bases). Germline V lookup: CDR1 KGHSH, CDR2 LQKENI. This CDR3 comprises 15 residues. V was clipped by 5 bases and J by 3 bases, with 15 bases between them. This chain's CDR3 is CASSSLAPKTDTQYF. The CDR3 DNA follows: TGTGCCAGCTCATCCCTAGCACCGAAGACAGATACGCAGTATTTT.

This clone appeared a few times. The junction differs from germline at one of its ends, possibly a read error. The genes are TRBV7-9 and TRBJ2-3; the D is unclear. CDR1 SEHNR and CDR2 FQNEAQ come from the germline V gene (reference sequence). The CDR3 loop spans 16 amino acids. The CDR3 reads CSSSLGQYGDTDTQYF. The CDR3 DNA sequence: TGTTCCAGCAGCTTAGGGCAATACGGAGACACAGATACGCAGTATTTT.

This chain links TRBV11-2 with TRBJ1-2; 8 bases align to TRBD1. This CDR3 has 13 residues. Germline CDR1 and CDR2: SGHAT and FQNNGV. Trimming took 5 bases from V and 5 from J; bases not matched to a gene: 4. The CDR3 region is CASSQGTGYGYTF. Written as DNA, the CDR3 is TGTGCCAGCAGCCAAGGGACAGGTTATGGCTACACCTTC.

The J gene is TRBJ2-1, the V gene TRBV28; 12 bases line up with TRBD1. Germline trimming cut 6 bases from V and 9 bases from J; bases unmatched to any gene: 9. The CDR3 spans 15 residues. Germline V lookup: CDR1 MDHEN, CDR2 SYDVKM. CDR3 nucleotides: TGTGCCAGCAGCACGACCGGGACAGGGGGCGGTGAGCAGTTCTTC. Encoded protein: CASSTTGTGGGEQFF.

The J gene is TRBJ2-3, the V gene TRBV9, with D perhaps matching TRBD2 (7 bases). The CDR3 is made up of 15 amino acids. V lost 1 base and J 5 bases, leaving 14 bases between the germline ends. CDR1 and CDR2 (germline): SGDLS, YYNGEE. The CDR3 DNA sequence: TGTGCCAGCAGCGTAACGGGGGGCATGGGAGATACGCAGTATTTT. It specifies CASSVTGGMGDTQYF.

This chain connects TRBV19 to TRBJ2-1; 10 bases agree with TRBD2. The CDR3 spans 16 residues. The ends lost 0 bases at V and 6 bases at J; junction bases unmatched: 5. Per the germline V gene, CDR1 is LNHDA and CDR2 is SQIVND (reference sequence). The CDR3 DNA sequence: TGTGCCAGTAGTATAGACCAAAGCGGGGGGGCCAATGAGCAGTTCTTC. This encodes CASSIDQSGGANEQFF.